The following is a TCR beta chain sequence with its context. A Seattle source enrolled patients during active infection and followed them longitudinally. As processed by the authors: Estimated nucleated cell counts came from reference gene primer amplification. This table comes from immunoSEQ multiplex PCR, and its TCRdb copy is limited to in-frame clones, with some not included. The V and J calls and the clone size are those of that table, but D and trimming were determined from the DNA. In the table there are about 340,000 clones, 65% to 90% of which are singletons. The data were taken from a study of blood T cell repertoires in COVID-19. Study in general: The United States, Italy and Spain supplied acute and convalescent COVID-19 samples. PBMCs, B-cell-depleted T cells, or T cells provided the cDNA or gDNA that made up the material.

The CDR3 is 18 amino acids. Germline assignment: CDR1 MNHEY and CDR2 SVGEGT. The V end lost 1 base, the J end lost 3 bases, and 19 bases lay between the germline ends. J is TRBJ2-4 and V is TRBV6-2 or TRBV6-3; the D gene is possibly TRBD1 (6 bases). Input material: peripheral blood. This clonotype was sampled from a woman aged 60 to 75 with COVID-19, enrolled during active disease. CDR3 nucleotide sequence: TGTGCCAGCAGTTACTTTTACAGGGACGTAGGGGACAAAAACATTCAGTACTTC. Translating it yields CASSYFYRDVGDKNIQYF.